These T cell receptor beta chains were read from a single sample in a study of blood T cells in healthy people across ages. TCRdb reprocessed the 5' RACE reads via MiXCR and lists one record per CDR3 protein. The sample holds approximately 850,000 distinct CDR3 sequences, more than 40% seen once. Sequencing used blood. The source of these receptors is a man in his fifties or sixties in good health. Both conserved end residues are part of each CDR3. The order of the fields is J gene, V gene, CDR3 protein.

TRBJ2-7,TRBV28,CASRGAGIYEQYF
TRBJ2-5,TRBV7-9,CASSLGQLGQYF
TRBJ2-7,TRBV7-2,CASSQDRLGSYEQYF
TRBJ2-7,TRBV6-1,CASSEDDRSLLGGQYF
TRBJ2-7,TRBV3-1,CASSHGGFTYEQYF
TRBJ2-7,TRBV10-3,CAISEDYEQYF
TRBJ2-5,TRBV5-6,CASSGGTGLETQYF
TRBJ2-7,TRBV15,CATSRVRQGGNEQYF
TRBJ2-7,TRBV20-1,CSAVRGQGNNEQYF
TRBJ1-6,TRBV6-2/TRBV6-3,CASSVDRVFSPLHF
TRBJ2-1,TRBV4-3,CASSQDGRLDNEQFF
TRBJ2-7,TRBV6-5,CASSYSGGTGEQYF
TRBJ1-2,TRBV15,CATSRGKGASPDYGYTF
TRBJ2-7,TRBV6-2/TRBV6-3,CASSYSGLAIDEQYF
TRBJ1-2,TRBV4-3,CASSQGLGTDGYTF
TRBJ2-3,TRBV20-1,CSASSRRDRNTDTQYF
-,TRBV12-3/TRBV12-4,CASSYLPGTRETQYF
TRBJ2-6,TRBV3-1,CASSQVWGTGLSSGANVLTF
TRBJ1-2,TRBV12-3/TRBV12-4,CASSLWGGGGYTF
TRBJ2-7,TRBV2,CASTTKWGSEQYF
TRBJ1-6,TRBV20-1,CSARDTGPSPLHF
TRBJ2-3,TRBV7-2,CASSFRGGAGTDTQYF
TRBJ2-2,TRBV12-3/TRBV12-4,CASSGTSGNTGELFF
TRBJ2-1,TRBV7-9,CASSLLDAEQFF
TRBJ1-5,TRBV27,CASSPYSHNQPQHF
TRBJ1-2,TRBV15,CATSRGGQGINGYTF
TRBJ2-5,TRBV7-9,CASSLYGASGFETQYF
TRBJ2-7,TRBV20-1,CSARLPGQVNSYEQYF
TRBJ1-2,TRBV29-1,CSVDGAGGSNYGYTF
TRBJ2-7,TRBV14,CAGCQSSGGNEQYF
TRBJ2-1,TRBV25-1,CASSAPGLAGKQFF
TRBJ2-3,TRBV20-1,CSAIRRRGTDTQYF
TRBJ2-1,TRBV12-3/TRBV12-4,CASSFLSGGLGYNEQFF
TRBJ1-2,TRBV18,CASSPGRSPNGYTF
TRBJ1-2,TRBV6-1,CASSERGQGTYGYTF
TRBJ1-5,TRBV5-1,CASSLDVNQPQHF
TRBJ1-5,TRBV5-1,CASSLSGGGGQPQHF
TRBJ1-1,TRBV6-6,CASSYETPENTEAFF
TRBJ2-1,TRBV20-1,CSARDQTGPYNEQFF
TRBJ1-4,TRBV6-5,CASSYGQYEKLFF
TRBJ1-6,TRBV2,CASNQPGQGARSPLHF
-,TRBV24-1,CATSDYDPYNEQYF
TRBJ2-7,TRBV6-1,CASSSTSATDYEQYF
TRBJ2-1,TRBV2,CASRPGLAGVRQFF
TRBJ2-3,TRBV20-1,CSAFPSSGGTDTQYF
TRBJ2-4,TRBV28,CATRLRGQLKNIQYF
TRBJ2-1,TRBV3-1,CASSHKGQGGNEQFF
TRBJ1-2,TRBV29-1,CSVGQGNYGYTF
TRBJ2-7,TRBV10-3,CAISSTGISNEQYF
TRBJ2-7,TRBV5-6,CASTQAGLIYEQYF
TRBJ2-1,TRBV24-1,CATSEYRGLVDEQFF
TRBJ1-2,TRBV7-2,CASSFEGLGYTF